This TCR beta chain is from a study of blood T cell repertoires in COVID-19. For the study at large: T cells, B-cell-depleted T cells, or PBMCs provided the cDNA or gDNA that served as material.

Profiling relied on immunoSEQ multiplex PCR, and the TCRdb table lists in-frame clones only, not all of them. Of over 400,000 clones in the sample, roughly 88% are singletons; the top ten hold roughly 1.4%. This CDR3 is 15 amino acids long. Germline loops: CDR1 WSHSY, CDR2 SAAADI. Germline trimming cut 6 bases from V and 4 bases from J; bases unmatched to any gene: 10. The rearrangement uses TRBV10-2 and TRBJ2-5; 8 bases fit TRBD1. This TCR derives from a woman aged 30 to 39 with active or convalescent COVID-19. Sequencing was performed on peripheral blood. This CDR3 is CASSMDRAVAETQYF. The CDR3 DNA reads TGCGCCAGCAGCATGGACAGGGCGGTTGCAGAGACCCAGTACTTC.